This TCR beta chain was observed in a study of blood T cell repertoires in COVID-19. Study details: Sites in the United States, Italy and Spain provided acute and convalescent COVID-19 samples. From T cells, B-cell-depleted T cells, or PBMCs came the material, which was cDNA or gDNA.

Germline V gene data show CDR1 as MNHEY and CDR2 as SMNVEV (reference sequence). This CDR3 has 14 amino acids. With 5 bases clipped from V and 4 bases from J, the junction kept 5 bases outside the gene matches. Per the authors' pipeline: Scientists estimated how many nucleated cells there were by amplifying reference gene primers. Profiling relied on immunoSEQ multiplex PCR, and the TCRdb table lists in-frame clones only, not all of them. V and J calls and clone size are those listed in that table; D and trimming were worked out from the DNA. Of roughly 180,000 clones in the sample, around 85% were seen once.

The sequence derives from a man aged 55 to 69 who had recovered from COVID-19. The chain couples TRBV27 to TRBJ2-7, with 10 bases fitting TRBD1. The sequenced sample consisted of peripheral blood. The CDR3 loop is CASSAGTGDYEQYF. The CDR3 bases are TGTGCCAGCAGTGCCGGGACAGGGGATTACGAGCAGTACTTC.